This T cell receptor (beta chain) was found in a study of identical twins. Study-level points and caveats: Within monozygotic twins, out-of-frame TCR alpha sharing was underestimated by the models. Where beta out-of-frame sequences were concerned, excess twin sharing was weaker. A cross-sectional statistical analysis, not follow-up of the same donors, supported the conclusions.

Using its own MiXCR run on the 5' RACE reads, TCRdb lists one record per CDR3 protein. Among hundreds of thousands of distinct CDR3 sequences listed, roughly 7% were seen once. Trimming removed 6 bases from V and 9 bases from J, with 15 bases in between. CDR3 size: 13 residues. In its sample, this clonotype was seen many times. Its target is unknown. These data also featured in a second study, about yellow fever vaccine responses in identical twins. Per that study: Vaccine-induced T cell responses in twins were reportedly observed to appear partly convergent, partly personalized.

The chain is built from TRBV12-3 or TRBV12-4 and TRBJ2-1, with D perhaps TRBD1 or TRBD2 (6 bases each). Sequences were obtained from memory (CD45RO+) T cells sorted from blood. This TCR was sampled from a woman aged 18-29 years in good health. Written as DNA, the CDR3 is TGTGCCAGCAGCCTACCGGGGGCCGGTGAGCAGTTCTTC. It translates to CASSLPGAGEQFF.